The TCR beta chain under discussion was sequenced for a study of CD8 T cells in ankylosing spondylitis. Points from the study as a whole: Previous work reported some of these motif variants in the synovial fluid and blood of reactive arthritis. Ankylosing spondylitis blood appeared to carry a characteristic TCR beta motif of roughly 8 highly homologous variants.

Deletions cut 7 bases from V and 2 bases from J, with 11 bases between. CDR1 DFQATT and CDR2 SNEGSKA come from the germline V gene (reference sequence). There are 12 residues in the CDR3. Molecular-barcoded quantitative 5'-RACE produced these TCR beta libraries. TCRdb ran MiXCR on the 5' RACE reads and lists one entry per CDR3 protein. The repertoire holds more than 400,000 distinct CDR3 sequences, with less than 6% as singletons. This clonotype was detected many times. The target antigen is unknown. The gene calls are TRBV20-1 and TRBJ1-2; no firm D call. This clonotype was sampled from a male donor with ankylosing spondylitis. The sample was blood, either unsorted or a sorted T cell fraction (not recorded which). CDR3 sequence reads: CSVPGQNYGYTF. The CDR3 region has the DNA TGCAGTGTTCCCGGGCAGAACTATGGCTACACCTTC.